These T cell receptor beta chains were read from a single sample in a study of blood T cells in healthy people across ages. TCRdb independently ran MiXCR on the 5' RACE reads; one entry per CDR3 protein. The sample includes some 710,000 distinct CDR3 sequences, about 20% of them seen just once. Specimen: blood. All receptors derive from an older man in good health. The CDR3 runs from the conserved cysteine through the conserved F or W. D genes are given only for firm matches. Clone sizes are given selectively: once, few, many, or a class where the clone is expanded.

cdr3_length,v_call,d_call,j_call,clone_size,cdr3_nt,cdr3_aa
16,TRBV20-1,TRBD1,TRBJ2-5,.,TGCAGTGCTAGACCCGGACAGGGGGTTGATCGGGAGACCCAGTACTTC,CSARPGQGVDRETQYF
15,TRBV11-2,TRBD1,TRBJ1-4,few,TGTGCCAGCAACCGGGACAGGGGAAGAGGGGAAAAACTGTTTTTT,CASNRDRGRGEKLFF
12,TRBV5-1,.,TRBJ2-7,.,TGCGCCAGCAGCCAATTAGAGGGGGAGCAGTACTTC,CASSQLEGEQYF
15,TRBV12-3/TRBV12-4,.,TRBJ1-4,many,TGTGCCAGCAGAGGGTGGACTGCAACTAATGAAAAACTGTTTTTT,CASRGWTATNEKLFF
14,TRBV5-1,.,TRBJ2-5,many,TGCGCCAGCAGCTACCGGACAGACCAAGAGACCCAGTACTTC,CASSYRTDQETQYF
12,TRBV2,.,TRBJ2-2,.,TGTGCCAGCACCCGCAAGACCGGGGAGCTGTTTTTT,CASTRKTGELFF
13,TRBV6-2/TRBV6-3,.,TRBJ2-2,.,TGTGCCAGCAGGCCCGGAGCCACCGGGGAGCTGTTTTTT,CASRPGATGELFF
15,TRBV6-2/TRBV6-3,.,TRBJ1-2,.,TGTGCCAGCAGTTTGCTCCCAGGGTCTAACTATGGCTACACCTTC,CASSLLPGSNYGYTF
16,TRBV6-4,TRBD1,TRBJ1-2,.,TGTGCCAGCAGCGCCGGGACAGGAGACTCTAGGGGTGGCTACACCTTC,CASSAGTGDSRGGYTF
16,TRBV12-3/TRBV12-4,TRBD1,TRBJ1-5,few,TGTGCCAGCAGTTTAGTAGAGGGACAGGGCGGTCAGCCCCAGCATTTT,CASSLVEGQGGQPQHF
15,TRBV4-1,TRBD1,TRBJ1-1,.,TGCGCCAGCAGCCACCAACAGGGGTCGAACACTGAAGCTTTCTTT,CASSHQQGSNTEAFF
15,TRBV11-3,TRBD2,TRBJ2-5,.,TGTGCCAGCAGCCCTCGACTAGCGGGAGAGGTCACCCAGTACTTC,CASSPRLAGEVTQYF
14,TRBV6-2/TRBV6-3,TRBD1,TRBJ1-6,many,TGTGCCAGCAGCCAAGACAGGGGGGATTCACCCCTCCACTTT,CASSQDRGDSPLHF
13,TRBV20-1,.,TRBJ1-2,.,TGCAGTGCTAGAGTGGGCAATCAACTTGGCTACACCTTC,CSARVGNQLGYTF
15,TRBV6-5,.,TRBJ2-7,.,TGTGCCAGCACTCGAGGACAGTCTCTACCCAACGAGCAGTACTTC,CASTRGQSLPNEQYF
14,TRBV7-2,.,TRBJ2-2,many,TGTGCCAGCAGCTTGCGGCGGAGCACCGGGGAGCTGTTTTTT,CASSLRRSTGELFF
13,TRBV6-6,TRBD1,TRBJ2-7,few,TGTGCCTCCAGGACAGGGGGCAGGTACGAGCAGTACTTC,CASRTGGRYEQYF
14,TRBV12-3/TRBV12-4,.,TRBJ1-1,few,TGTGCCAGCAGTCCCCGCTTTGGTAACACTGAAGCTTTCTTT,CASSPRFGNTEAFF
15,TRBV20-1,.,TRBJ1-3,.,TGCAGTGCTTCCCAAGACGGATTTTCTGGAAACACCATATATTTT,CSASQDGFSGNTIYF
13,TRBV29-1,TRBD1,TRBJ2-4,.,TGCAGCGGAACGGGACAGGGCGGTAGCATTCAGTACTTC,CSGTGQGGSIQYF
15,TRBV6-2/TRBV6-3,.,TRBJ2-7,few,TGTGCCAGCAGTTATTTAGGTCTAGGTTCCGGCGAGCAGTACTTC,CASSYLGLGSGEQYF
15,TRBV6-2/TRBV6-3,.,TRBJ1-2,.,TGTGCCAGCAGTTACTCTAACAGGGTAGACTATGGCTACACCTTC,CASSYSNRVDYGYTF
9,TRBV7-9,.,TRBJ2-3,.,TGTGCCAGCAGCTTACAAAGCGGGTTT,CASSLQSGF
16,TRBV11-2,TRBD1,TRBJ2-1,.,TGTACCAGCAGCCCGCTCCCGGGACAGGGTCGGGATGAGCAGTTCTTC,CTSSPLPGQGRDEQFF
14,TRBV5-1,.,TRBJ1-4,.,TGCGCCAGCAGCGGGGGCCCCCGAGAGGAAAAACTGTTTTTT,CASSGGPREEKLFF
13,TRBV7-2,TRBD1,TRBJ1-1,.,TGTGCCAGCAGCTCACTCCGGGACAGTGAAGCTTTCTTT,CASSSLRDSEAFF
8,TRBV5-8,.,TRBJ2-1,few,TGTGCCAGCAGCTGGGGGTTCTTC,CASSWGFF
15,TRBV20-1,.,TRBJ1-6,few,TGCAGTGCTAGGGATTCCAGCGTCCGAAATTCACCCCTCCACTTT,CSARDSSVRNSPLHF
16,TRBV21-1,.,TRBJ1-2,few,TGTGCCAGCAGCATCGACTCCGGACAGGGCGGCTATGGCTACACCTTC,CASSIDSGQGGYGYTF